This T cell receptor beta chain was obtained from a study of T cell responses to AZD1222 COVID-19 vaccine. Regarding the study as a whole: Close to half of spike-specific TCRs reportedly recognize unmutated variant regions. Spike-specific TCR depth and breadth grew after two AZD1222 doses. Repertoire sampling occurred only after the peak T cell response. Clonal diversity may have been underestimated, and the donors were mostly white British, with more females than males.

This CDR3 contains 13 residues. V lost 4 bases to trimming and J lost 3 bases, with 11 bases between them. Germline CDR1 reads SGHTS; CDR2 reads YDEGEE. Clones were read by immunoSEQ multiplex PCR, and TCRdb kept only the in-frame ones, dropping some. Of tens of thousands of clones listed, roughly nine tenths were seen once; the top ten hold about 5%. As regards this clone: Its specificity is unknown.

The chain uses TRBV5-8 and TRBJ2-7; D is tentatively TRBD1 or TRBD2 (5 bases each). The sample in question was peripheral blood, obtained 28 days after the second AZD1222 dose. This receptor was obtained from an adult who received the AZD1222 COVID-19 vaccine. CDR3 sequence reads: CASSGTTVYEQYF. CDR3 bases: TGTGCCAGCAGCGGGACGACGGTCTACGAGCAGTACTTC.